The sequence of this T cell receptor (beta chain) was determined in a study of PD-1 blockade in classical Hodgkin lymphoma. Regarding this clone: Its target is not known.

Overall study findings and caveats: Complete responders had baseline diversity similar to newly diagnosed patients. TCR diversity at baseline was reported to be reduced in newly diagnosed patients relative to healthy donors.

The repertoire was sequenced with immunoSEQ multiplex PCR; TCRdb's copy has only in-frame clones and lacks some. The sample lists some 48,000 clones; about 80% were seen once. The ends were cut back, 2 bases at V and 4 bases at J, with 13 bases in the middle. From germline, CDR1 is KGHSH and CDR2 LQKENI. The CDR3 length is 15 residues. As to time point: cycle 4 day 1 (C4D1), after more than five weeks of nivolumab. Each patient's relapse followed autologous stem cell transplantation, and brentuximab vedotin exposure varied. The sequencing here drew on peripheral blood mononuclear cells (PBMCs), taken before the fourth cycle of nivolumab. The chain uses TRBV18 and TRBJ2-3; unclear D gene. This TCR came from a human donor with classical Hodgkin lymphoma. CDR3 DNA sequence: TGTGCCAGCTCACCATCCTCCCAAGGTTCAGATACGCAGTATTTT. Translating gives CASSPSSQGSDTQYF.